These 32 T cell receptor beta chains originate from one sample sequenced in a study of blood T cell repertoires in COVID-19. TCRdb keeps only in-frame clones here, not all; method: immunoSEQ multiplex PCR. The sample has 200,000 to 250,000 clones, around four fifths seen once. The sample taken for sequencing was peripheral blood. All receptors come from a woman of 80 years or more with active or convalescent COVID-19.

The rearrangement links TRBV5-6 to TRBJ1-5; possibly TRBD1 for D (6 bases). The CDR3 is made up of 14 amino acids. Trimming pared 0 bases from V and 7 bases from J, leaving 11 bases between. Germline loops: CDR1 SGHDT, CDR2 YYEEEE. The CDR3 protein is CASSLGGGRQPQHF. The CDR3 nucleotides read TGTGCCAGCAGCTTGGGAGGGGGACGACAGCCCCAGCATTTT. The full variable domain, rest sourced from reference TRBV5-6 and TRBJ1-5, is DAGVTQSPTHLIKTRGQQVTLRCSPKSGHDTVSWYQQALGQGPQFIFQYYEEEERQRGNFPDRFSGHQFPNYSSELNVNALLLGDSALYLCASSLGGGRQPQHFGDGTRLSIL.

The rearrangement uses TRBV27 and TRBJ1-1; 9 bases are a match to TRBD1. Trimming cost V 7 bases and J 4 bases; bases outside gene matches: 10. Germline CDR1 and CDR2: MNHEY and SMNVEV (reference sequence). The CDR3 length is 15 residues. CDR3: CASIKPGTGFTEAFF. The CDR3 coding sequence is TGTGCCAGCATCAAACCTGGGACAGGGTTCACTGAAGCTTTCTTT.

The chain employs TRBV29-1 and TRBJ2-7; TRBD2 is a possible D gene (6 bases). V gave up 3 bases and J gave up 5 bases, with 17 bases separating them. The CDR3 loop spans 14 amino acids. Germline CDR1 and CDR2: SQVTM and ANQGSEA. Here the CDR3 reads CSVELFGGSDEQYF. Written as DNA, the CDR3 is TGCAGCGTTGAGTTATTTGGGGGGTCGGACGAGCAGTACTTC.

The CDR3 region is CASSDSNGGRSGANVLTF. As DNA, the CDR3 is TGTGCCAGCAGTGACTCCAATGGGGGGAGGTCTGGGGCCAACGTCCTGACTTTC. The chain joins TRBV25-1 to TRBJ2-6, with D possibly matching TRBD2 (6 bases). V was clipped by 3 bases and J by 1 base, with 16 bases between them. Germline lookup yields CDR1 MGHDK and CDR2 SYGVNS. The CDR3 contains 18 residues.

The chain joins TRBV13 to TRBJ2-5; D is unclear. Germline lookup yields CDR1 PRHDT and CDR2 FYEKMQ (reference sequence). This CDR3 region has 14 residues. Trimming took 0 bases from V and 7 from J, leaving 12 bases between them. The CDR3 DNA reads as TGTGCCAGCAGCTTAGGGTCGTCCCTAAGGACCCAGTACTTC. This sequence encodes CASSLGSSLRTQYF.

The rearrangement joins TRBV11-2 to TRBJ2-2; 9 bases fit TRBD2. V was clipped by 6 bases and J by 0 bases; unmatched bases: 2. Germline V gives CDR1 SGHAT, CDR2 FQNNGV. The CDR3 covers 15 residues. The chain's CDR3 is CASSWTSANTGELFF. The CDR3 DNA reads TGTGCCAGCAGTTGGACTAGCGCGAACACCGGGGAGCTGTTTTTT.

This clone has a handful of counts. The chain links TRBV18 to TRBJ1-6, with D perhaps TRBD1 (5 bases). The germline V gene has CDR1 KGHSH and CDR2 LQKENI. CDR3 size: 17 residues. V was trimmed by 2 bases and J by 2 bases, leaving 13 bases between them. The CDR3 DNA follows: TGTGCCAGCTCACCAGGTAGGAGGGGCGCCTATAATTCACCCCTCCACTTT. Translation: CASSPGRRGAYNSPLHF.

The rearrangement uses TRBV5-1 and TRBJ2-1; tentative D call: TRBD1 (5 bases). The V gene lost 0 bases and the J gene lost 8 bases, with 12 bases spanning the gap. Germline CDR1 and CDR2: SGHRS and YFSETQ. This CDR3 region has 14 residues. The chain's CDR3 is CASSLVQGWDEQFF. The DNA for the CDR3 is TGCGCCAGCAGCTTGGTTCAGGGTTGGGATGAGCAGTTCTTC.

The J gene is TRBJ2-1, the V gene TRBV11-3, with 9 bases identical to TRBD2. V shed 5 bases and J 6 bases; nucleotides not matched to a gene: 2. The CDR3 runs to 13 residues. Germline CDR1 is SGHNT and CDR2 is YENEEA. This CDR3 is CASSAGLANEQFF. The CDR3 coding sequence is TGTGCCAGCAGCGCGGGACTAGCCAATGAGCAGTTCTTC.

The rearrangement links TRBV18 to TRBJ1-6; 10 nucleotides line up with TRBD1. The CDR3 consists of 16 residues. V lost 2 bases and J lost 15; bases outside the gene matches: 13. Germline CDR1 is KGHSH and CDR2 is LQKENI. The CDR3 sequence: CASSPSTGGDLALLHF. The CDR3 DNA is TGTGCCAGCTCACCATCGACAGGGGGCGATCTCGCACTCCTCCACTTT.

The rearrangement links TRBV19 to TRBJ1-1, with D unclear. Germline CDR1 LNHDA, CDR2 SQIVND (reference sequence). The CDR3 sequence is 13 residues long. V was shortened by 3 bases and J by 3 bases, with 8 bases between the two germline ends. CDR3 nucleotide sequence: TGTGCCAGTAGTATTGCGGTATACACTGAAGCTTTCTTT. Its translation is CASSIAVYTEAFF.

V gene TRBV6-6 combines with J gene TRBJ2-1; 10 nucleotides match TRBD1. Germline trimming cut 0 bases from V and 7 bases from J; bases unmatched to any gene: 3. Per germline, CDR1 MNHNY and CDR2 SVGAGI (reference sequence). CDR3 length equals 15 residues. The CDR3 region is CASSYSDRGRNEQFF. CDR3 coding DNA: TGTGCCAGCAGTTACTCTGACAGGGGGCGAAATGAGCAGTTCTTC.

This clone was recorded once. The CDR3 region has the DNA TGTGCCAGCACTTTAAGCGGGGGGGCCTACAATGAGCAGTTCTTC. Its translation is CASTLSGGAYNEQFF. This chain links TRBV6-6 with TRBJ2-1; 10 bases map to TRBD2. Germline lookup yields CDR1 MNHNY and CDR2 SVGAGI (reference sequence). V lost 7 bases to trimming and J lost 2 bases; unmatched junction nucleotides: 5. The CDR3 contains 15 residues.

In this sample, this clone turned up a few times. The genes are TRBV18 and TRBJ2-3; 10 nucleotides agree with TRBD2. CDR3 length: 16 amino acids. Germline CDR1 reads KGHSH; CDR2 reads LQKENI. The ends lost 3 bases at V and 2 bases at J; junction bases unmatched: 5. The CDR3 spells CASSPLAGGYTDTQYF. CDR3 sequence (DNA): TGTGCCAGCTCACCTTTAGCGGGGGGCTACACAGATACGCAGTATTTT. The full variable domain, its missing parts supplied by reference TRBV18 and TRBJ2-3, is NAGVMQNPRHLVRRRGQEARLRCSPMKGHSHVYWYRQLPEEGLKFMVYLQKENIIDESGMPKERFSAEFPKEGPSILRIQQVVRGDSAAYFCASSPLAGGYTDTQYFGPGTRLTVL.

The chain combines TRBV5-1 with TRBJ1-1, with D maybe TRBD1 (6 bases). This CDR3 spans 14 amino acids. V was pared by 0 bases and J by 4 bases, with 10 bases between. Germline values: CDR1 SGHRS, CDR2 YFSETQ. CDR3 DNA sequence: TGCGCCAGCAGCTTGGCCCAAGGGGGCACTGAAGCTTTCTTT. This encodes CASSLAQGGTEAFF.

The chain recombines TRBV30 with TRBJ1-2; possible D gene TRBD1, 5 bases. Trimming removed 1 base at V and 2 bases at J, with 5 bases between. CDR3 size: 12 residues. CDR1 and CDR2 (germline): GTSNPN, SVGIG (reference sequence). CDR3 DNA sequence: TGTGCCTGGAGTGGACAGAACTATGGCTACACCTTC. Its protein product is CAWSGQNYGYTF.

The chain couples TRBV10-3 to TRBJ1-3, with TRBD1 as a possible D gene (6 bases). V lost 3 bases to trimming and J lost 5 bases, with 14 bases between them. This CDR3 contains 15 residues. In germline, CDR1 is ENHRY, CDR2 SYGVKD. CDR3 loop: CAISDQQGRRNTIYF. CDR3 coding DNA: TGTGCCATCAGTGACCAACAGGGAAGGAGAAACACCATATATTTT.

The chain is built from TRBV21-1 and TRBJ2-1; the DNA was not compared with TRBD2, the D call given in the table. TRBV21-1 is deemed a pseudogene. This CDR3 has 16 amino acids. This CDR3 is CASSNLAGDSYNEQFF. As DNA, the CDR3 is TGTGCCAGCAGCAACCTAGCGGGGGATTCCTACAATGAGCAGTTCTTC.

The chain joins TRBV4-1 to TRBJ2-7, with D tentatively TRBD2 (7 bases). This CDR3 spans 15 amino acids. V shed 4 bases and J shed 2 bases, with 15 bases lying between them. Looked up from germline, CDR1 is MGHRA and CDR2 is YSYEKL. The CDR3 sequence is CASSLTKGGAYEQYF. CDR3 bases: TGCGCCAGCAGCCTGACAAAGGGGGGGGCCTACGAGCAGTACTTC.

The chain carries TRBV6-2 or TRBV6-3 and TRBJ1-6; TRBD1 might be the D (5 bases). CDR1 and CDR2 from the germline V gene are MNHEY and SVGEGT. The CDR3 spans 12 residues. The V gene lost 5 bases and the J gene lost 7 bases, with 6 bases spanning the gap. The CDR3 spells CASSDRNSPLHF. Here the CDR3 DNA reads TGTGCCAGCAGTGACAGAAATTCACCCCTCCACTTT.

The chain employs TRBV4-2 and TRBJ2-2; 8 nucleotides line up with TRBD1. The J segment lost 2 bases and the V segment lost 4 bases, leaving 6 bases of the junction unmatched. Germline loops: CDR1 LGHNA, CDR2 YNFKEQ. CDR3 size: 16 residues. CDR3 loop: CASSPSDRANTGELFF. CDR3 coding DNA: TGTGCCAGCAGCCCCTCGGACAGGGCCAACACCGGGGAGCTGTTTTTT.

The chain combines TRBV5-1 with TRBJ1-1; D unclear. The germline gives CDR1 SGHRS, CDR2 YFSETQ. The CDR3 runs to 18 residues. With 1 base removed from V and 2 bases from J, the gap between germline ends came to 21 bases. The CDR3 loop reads CASSLLGPREGKNTEAFF. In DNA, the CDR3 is TGCGCCAGCAGCTTGTTGGGTCCCCGGGAAGGAAAAAACACTGAAGCTTTCTTT.

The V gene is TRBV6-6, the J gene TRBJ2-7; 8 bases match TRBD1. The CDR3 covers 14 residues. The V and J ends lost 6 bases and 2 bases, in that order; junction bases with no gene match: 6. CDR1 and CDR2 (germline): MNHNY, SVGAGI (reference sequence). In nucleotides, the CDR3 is TGTGCCAGCAGGTATGGGACAGGCACCTACGAGCAGTACTTC. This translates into CASRYGTGTYEQYF.

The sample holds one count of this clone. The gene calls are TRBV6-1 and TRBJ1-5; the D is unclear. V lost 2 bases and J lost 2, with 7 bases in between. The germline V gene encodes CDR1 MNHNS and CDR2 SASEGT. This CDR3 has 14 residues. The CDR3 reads CASSEFSGNQPQHF. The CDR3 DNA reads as TGTGCCAGCAGTGAATTTTCAGGCAATCAGCCCCAGCATTTT.

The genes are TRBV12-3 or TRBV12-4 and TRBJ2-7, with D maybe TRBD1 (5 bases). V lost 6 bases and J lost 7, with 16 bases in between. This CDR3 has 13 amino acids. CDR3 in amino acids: CASSPDSWREQYF. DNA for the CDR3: TGTGCCAGCAGCCCAGACAGTTGGCGGGAGCAGTACTTC.

The CDR3 region is CASSSPRTEGGNTIYF. The CDR3 DNA follows: TGTGCCAGCAGTTCCCCACGGACAGAGGGCGGAAACACCATATATTTT. This chain connects TRBV6-5 to TRBJ1-3; weak D call: TRBD1 (6 bases). The germline CDR1 and CDR2 sequences are MNHEY and SVGAGI. V lost 4 bases and J lost 4, with 17 bases in between. This CDR3 is built from 16 residues.

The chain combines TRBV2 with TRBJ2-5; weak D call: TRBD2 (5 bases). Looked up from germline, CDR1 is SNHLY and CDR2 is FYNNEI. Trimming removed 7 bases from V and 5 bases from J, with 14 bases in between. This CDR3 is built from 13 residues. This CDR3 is CASNPDGLETQYF. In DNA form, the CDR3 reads TGTGCCAGCAATCCAGACGGACTCGAGACCCAGTACTTC.

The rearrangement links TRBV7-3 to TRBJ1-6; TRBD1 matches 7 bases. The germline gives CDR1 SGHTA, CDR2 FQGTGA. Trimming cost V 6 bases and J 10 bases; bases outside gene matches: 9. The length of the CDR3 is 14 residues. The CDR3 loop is CASSSQGPQSPLHF. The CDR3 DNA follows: TGTGCCAGCAGTTCACAGGGGCCCCAATCACCCCTCCACTTT.

Here the CDR3 reads CASSQDWGGLKTQYF. The CDR3, as DNA: TGCGCCAGCAGCCAAGATTGGGGGGGCCTTAAGACCCAGTACTTC. The chain combines TRBV4-3 with TRBJ2-5, with D possibly matching TRBD2 (7 bases). The CDR3 has 15 residues. CDR1 and CDR2 (germline): LGHNA, YSLEER. V lost 0 bases and J 6 bases, leaving 14 bases between the germline ends.

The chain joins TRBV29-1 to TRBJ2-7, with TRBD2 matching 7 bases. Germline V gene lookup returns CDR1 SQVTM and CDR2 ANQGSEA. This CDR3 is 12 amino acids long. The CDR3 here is CRPAGSSYEQYF. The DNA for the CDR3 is TGCAGGCCAGCGGGGAGCTCCTACGAGCAGTACTTC.

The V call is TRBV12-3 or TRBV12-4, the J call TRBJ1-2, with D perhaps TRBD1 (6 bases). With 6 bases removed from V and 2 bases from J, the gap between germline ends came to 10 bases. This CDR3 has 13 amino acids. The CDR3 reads CASRSTGNYGYTF. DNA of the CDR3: TGTGCCAGCAGATCGACAGGAAACTATGGCTACACCTTC.

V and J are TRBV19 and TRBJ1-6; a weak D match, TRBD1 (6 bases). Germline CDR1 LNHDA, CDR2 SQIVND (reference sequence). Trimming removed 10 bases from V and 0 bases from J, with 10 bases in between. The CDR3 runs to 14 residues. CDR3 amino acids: CATTGSSYNSPLHF. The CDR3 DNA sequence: TGTGCCACCACAGGGAGCTCCTATAATTCACCCCTCCACTTT. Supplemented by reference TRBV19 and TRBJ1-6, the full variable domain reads DGGITQSPKYLFRKEGQNVTLSCEQNLNHDAMYWYRQDPGQGLRLIYYSQIVNDFQKGDIAEGYSVSREKKESFPLTVTSAQKNPTAFYLCATTGSSYNSPLHFGNGTRLTVT.